The rows below give T cell receptor beta chains drawn from one sample of a study of early T cells in non-severe SARS-CoV-2 infection. MiXCR, applied by TCRdb to the 5' RACE reads, yields one record per CDR3 protein. Of some 110,000 distinct CDR3 sequences listed, 14% to 15% are singletons. The sequenced sample was whole blood. These receptor sequences come from an adult who was a healthcare worker with PCR-confirmed SARS-CoV-2 infection or an uninfected control (not recorded which). Each CDR3 is given with its conserved first and last residue. D genes are given only for firm matches. Size is stated for part of the rows, as once, few or many counts, or as a class when the clone is expanded.

TRBJ2-7	TRBD2	TRBV6-5	.	TGTGCCAGCAGTTACTCGGGACTAGCGGGGGCGGGGGAGCAGTACTTC	CASSYSGLAGAGEQYF
TRBJ1-1	.	TRBV2	many	TGTGCCGGATCTGATGGACCTTTGGAAGCTTTCTTT	CAGSDGPLEAFF
TRBJ1-6	.	TRBV6-6	few	TGTGCCAGCAGAAAGGGACATATTAATTCACCCCTCCACTTT	CASRKGHINSPLHF
TRBJ2-3	.	TRBV2	few	TGTGCCAGCGTTCCTAGCACCCGCACAGATACGCAGTATTTT	CASVPSTRTDTQYF
TRBJ1-1	TRBD1	TRBV29-1	few	TGCAGCGCTAGACAGGGTGCCACTGAAGCTTTCTTT	CSARQGATEAFF
TRBJ1-1	.	TRBV7-9	.	TGTGCCAGCAGCCCCGAACTTTCGGGCACTGAAGCTTTCTTT	CASSPELSGTEAFF
TRBJ2-7	.	TRBV20-1	few	TGCAGTGCTAGAGATCCCCACGGATCCTACGAGCAGTACTTC	CSARDPHGSYEQYF
TRBJ2-5	TRBD2	TRBV3-1	few	TGTGCCAGCAGCCAGTCGGGGGGAGAGACCCAGTACTTC	CASSQSGGETQYF
TRBJ1-1	.	TRBV7-2	many	TGTGCCAGCAGCTTACAGGGACTGAACACTGAAGCTTTCTTT	CASSLQGLNTEAFF
TRBJ1-4	.	TRBV5-1	.	TGCGCCAGCAGAGGGGGTCTGGAGGCGGAAAAACTGTTTTTT	CASRGGLEAEKLFF
TRBJ2-7	TRBD2	TRBV10-3	.	TGTGCCATCAGTGAGTCGAGCGGGACTAGCGGGGGGGCCAGGCAGTACTTC	CAISESSGTSGGARQYF
TRBJ1-1	.	TRBV11-2	.	TGTGCCAGCAGCTTAGCCCCCTTCGGCGCTGAAGCTTTCTTT	CASSLAPFGAEAFF
TRBJ2-3	TRBD2	TRBV10-2	once	TGCGCCAGCAGTGAAGGAGCTAGCGGGGGCTATTATAGCACAGATACGCAGTATTTT	CASSEGASGGYYSTDTQYF
TRBJ2-1	.	TRBV6-1	.	TGTGCCAGCAGTGAAGCTGGAGGGTGGAATGAGCAGTTCTTC	CASSEAGGWNEQFF
TRBJ1-1	.	TRBV12-3/TRBV12-4	many	TGTGCCAGCAGCCCAGGACTGAGAAACACTGAAGCTTTCTTT	CASSPGLRNTEAFF
TRBJ1-2	.	TRBV11-2	.	TGTGCCAGCAGCCCCCGCACAGTTAACTATGGCTACACCTTC	CASSPRTVNYGYTF
TRBJ2-2	TRBD2	TRBV4-1	many	TGCGCCAGCAGCCCTACCCGGACTAGCGGGGGACCCTGGGGACTGTTTTTT	CASSPTRTSGGPWGLFF
TRBJ2-1	.	TRBV27	.	TGTGCCAGCAGTCGGGCGGGGACTTACAATGAGCAGTTCTTC	CASSRAGTYNEQFF
TRBJ2-7	.	TRBV7-6	.	TGTGCCAGCAGCCTCCAGGCAGGGGACCACGAGCAGTACTTC	CASSLQAGDHEQYF
TRBJ2-1	.	TRBV13	many	TGTGCCAGCAGCCCGTCGGGACTTACCACCTACAATGAGCAGTTCTTC	CASSPSGLTTYNEQFF
TRBJ2-3	.	TRBV18	few	TGTGCCAGCTCACTGTCCAGCGTAAGCACAGATACGCAGTATTTT	CASSLSSVSTDTQYF
TRBJ2-2	.	TRBV12-3/TRBV12-4	.	TGTGCCAGCAGTTTCGCGGAGCTGGGCGGGGAGCTGTTTTTT	CASSFAELGGELFF
TRBJ2-2	.	TRBV30	many	TGTGCCTGGAGTGTCCAGGGTTACACCGGGGAGCTGTTTTTT	CAWSVQGYTGELFF
TRBJ2-1	.	TRBV27	few	TGTGCCAGCAGTTTAGATGGAATCCAAATGAAAAATGAGCAGTTCTTC	CASSLDGIQMKNEQFF
TRBJ2-5	.	TRBV9	.	TGTGCCAGCAGCGTTGGAGGGACACCACAAGAGACCCAGTACTTC	CASSVGGTPQETQYF
TRBJ2-3	.	TRBV3-1	few	TGTGCCAGCAGCCCTGGACACGGAGGTTATTATACGCAGTATTTT	CASSPGHGGYYTQYF
TRBJ2-5	TRBD2	TRBV5-4	.	TGTGCCAGCAGCTGGACTAGCGGGAGTGAAGAGACCCAGTACTTC	CASSWTSGSEETQYF
TRBJ2-2	.	TRBV2	many	TGTGCCAGCAGTGGAGGGACACACACCGGGGAGCTGTTTTTT	CASSGGTHTGELFF
TRBJ1-2	.	TRBV10-3	many	TGTGCCGCCACAGGGTCGTCCTATGGCTACACCTTC	CAATGSSYGYTF
TRBJ1-3	.	TRBV4-1	few	TGCGCCAGCAGCCAAGGATTAACTTCTCCGACTGGGGAAAACACCATATATTTT	CASSQGLTSPTGENTIYF
TRBJ1-5	TRBD1	TRBV3-1	many	TGTGCCAGCAGCCCAGGGACAGACAGCAATCAGCCCCAGCATTTT	CASSPGTDSNQPQHF
TRBJ2-2	.	TRBV3-1	few	TGTGCCAGCGCTCGGGATCGCTCCGGGGAGCTGTTTTTT	CASARDRSGELFF
TRBJ2-7	TRBD2	TRBV27	few	TGTGCCAGCAGTCTACACTGGGCTCCAGCGGGGGCTTCCTACGAGCAGTACTTC	CASSLHWAPAGASYEQYF
TRBJ2-2	TRBD1	TRBV19	.	TGTGCCAGTATTGAGCAGGGGGCGCAGGGCGGGGAGCTGTTTTTT	CASIEQGAQGGELFF
TRBJ1-5	TRBD1	TRBV2	few	TGTGCCAGCAGCGGGACAGGATATCAGCCCCAGCATTTT	CASSGTGYQPQHF
TRBJ1-6	.	TRBV12-3/TRBV12-4	few	TGTGCCAGCAGTTTTCGCGGGGGCAGGGGTTCACCCCTCCACTTT	CASSFRGGRGSPLHF
TRBJ2-1	.	TRBV18	few	TGTGCCAGCTCACCAAGGAGGTCCCAGGGCTTATCCCGTGAGCAGTTCTTC	CASSPRRSQGLSREQFF
TRBJ2-3	.	TRBV3-1	few	TGTGCCAGCAGTACAGGGTGGAAGGGCACAGATACGCAGTATTTT	CASSTGWKGTDTQYF
TRBJ1-1	.	TRBV4-1	few	TGCGCCAGCAGTCTGGACGCGGTAGGGGCTGAAGCTTTCTTT	CASSLDAVGAEAFF
TRBJ1-1	.	TRBV20-1	few	TGCAGTGCTTCGGGCGACACTGAAGCTTTCTTT	CSASGDTEAFF
TRBJ2-1	.	TRBV7-9	many	TGTGCCAGCAGCTTAGTCGCAGCCCTCAATGAGCAGTTCTTC	CASSLVAALNEQFF
TRBJ2-7	TRBD2	TRBV6-5	.	TGTGCCAGCAGTACAGCCGGGACTAGACTCTACGAGCAGTACTTC	CASSTAGTRLYEQYF
TRBJ2-7	.	TRBV20-1	few	TGCAGTGCGGCACCCGGGGGAGGAATGCCTCGAAAGTACTTC	CSAAPGGGMPRKYF
TRBJ1-1	.	TRBV15	few	TGTGCCACCAGCAGAGATCGCGCGAAGACTGAAGCTTTCTTT	CATSRDRAKTEAFF
TRBJ1-3	.	TRBV3-1	.	TGTGCCAGCAGCCAGCAGGGTTCCTCTGGAAACACCATATATTTT	CASSQQGSSGNTIYF
TRBJ2-7	TRBD1	TRBV29-1	.	TGCAGCGTTACCGTCGGGACAGGGATCTACGAGCAGTACTTC	CSVTVGTGIYEQYF
TRBJ1-1	.	TRBV29-1	few	TGCAGCGTTCAATATTTAGGGACCCTACTGACCACTGAAGCTTTCTTT	CSVQYLGTLLTTEAFF
TRBJ2-1	.	TRBV29-1	.	TGCAGCGTTGACCGGGGGTCCTACAATGAGCAGTTCTTC	CSVDRGSYNEQFF
TRBJ2-4	TRBD1	TRBV12-3/TRBV12-4	many	TGTGCCAGCAGCCGGGGACAGTCGAACATTCAGTACTTC	CASSRGQSNIQYF